The next 3 T cell receptor beta chains were all read from a single sample in a study of OX40 agonist ivuxolimab in advanced cancers. Sequencing was performed with immunoSEQ multiplex PCR; in TCRdb, only in-frame clones are kept and a portion is missing. The repertoire consists of 100,000 or so clones, with about 88% occurring once and the leading ten covering about 0.15%. Sequencing used CD4+ or CD8+ T cells sorted from blood, obtained in a trial of the OX40 agonist ivuxolimab. These receptors all stem from an adult with an advanced solid tumor such as melanoma, head and neck, liver or kidney cancer.

The chain uses TRBV5-1 and TRBJ2-3, with D unclear. The CDR3 spans 15 residues. The V and J ends lost 4 bases and 2 bases respectively, with 14 bases between them. The V gene's germline CDR1 is SGHRS and CDR2 YFSETQ. In nucleotides, the CDR3 is TGCGCCAGCAGCCTGGACGCCTTAGCCACAGATACGCAGTATTTT. It yields the protein CASSLDALATDTQYF.

V usage is TRBV6-5 and J usage is TRBJ2-5, with 8 bases matching TRBD2. The J call may be incorrect, as the DNA end agrees better with TRBJ2-7. The germline V gene encodes CDR1 MNHEY and CDR2 SVGAGI. The CDR3 is made up of 14 amino acids. CDR3 amino acids: CASSLFGGAYEQYF. CDR3 nucleotides: TGTGCCAGCAGCCTCTTCGGGGGGGCCTACGAGCAGTACTTC.

This chain connects TRBV11-3 to TRBJ2-5; 9 bases line up with TRBD2. This CDR3 region has 17 residues. The V and J ends lost 6 bases and 5 bases, in that order; junction bases with no gene match: 16. Germline loops: CDR1 SGHNT, CDR2 YENEEA. The CDR3 loop reads CASSKGRLAGPAETQYF. The CDR3 coding sequence is TGTGCCAGCAGTAAAGGAAGGCTAGCGGGACCCGCGGAGACCCAGTACTTC.